These 14 T cell receptor beta chains share one sample of origin, sequenced in a study of T cell clusters in autoimmune cytopenias. TRB rearrangements were amplified by touch-down multiplex PCR with mixed TRB-A/B primers. Reanalyzing the multiplex PCR reads, TCRdb keeps one entry per CDR3 protein, without DNA. Here the sample table reports 9,500 to 15,000 distinct CDR3 sequences. TRB was amplified from about 270 ng of peripheral blood genomic DNA per sample. The same data also went into a second study, on T cell repertoires in aging, cancer and after chemotherapy.

Material: peripheral blood. These receptors all come from a human donor in good health.

By frequency, this clonotype registers medium-sized. The genes are TRBV6-5 and TRBJ2-7. The CDR3 is 11 residues long. The germline gives CDR1 MNHEY, CDR2 SVGAGI. CDR3 protein: CASRSYYEQYF.

This clonotype is classed as medium-sized by frequency. This chain connects TRBV6-5 to TRBJ1-2; TCRdb's D call, TRBD1, is unchecked because there is no DNA. The germline V gene encodes CDR1 MNHEY and CDR2 SVGAGI. This CDR3 has 13 residues. CDR3 sequence reads: CASSYTALNGYTF.

The chain combines TRBV30 with TRBJ2-7; the D call of TRBD1 rests on TCRdb alone, since no DNA is present to check it. The germline V gene has CDR1 GTSNPN and CDR2 SVGIG (reference sequence). CDR3 length: 12 amino acids. This CDR3 reads CAWSRGGGEQYF. Drawing the rest from reference TRBV30 and TRBJ2-7, the complete variable domain is SQTIHQWPATLVQPVGSPLSLECTVEGTSNPNLYWYRQAAGRGLQLLFYSVGIGQISSEVPQNLSASRPQDRQFILSSKKLLLSDSGFYLCAWSRGGGEQYFGPGTRLTVT.

Measured by frequency, this clonotype is medium-sized. This sequence joins TRBV7-2 and TRBJ2-3. CDR1 SGHTA and CDR2 FQGNSA come from the germline V gene. The CDR3 contains 12 residues. CDR3 in amino acids: CASSQRADTQYF.

The rearrangement uses TRBV12-3 or TRBV12-4 and TRBJ2-2; the TCRdb D gene call, TRBD2, has no DNA to confirm it. CDR3 length: 15 residues. CDR3 sequence reads: CASSFQRVNTGELFF.

V and J are TRBV7-9 and TRBJ2-2. This CDR3 comprises 14 residues. From germline, CDR1 is SEHNR and CDR2 FQNEAQ (reference sequence). The CDR3: CASSLAIGTGELFF.

V usage is TRBV20-1 and J usage is TRBJ1-2. The CDR3 sequence is 14 residues long. Germline values: CDR1 DFQATT, CDR2 SNEGSKA (reference sequence). CDR3 amino acids: CSARGRAGGDGYTF.

The chain combines TRBV5-1 with TRBJ1-2; TCRdb lists TRBD1, though no DNA is available to test this call. CDR1 and CDR2 from the germline V gene are SGHRS and YFSETQ. The length of the CDR3 is 13 residues. This chain's CDR3 is CASSPGQGWGYTF.

This clonotype counts as medium-sized by frequency. The chain links TRBV7-2 to TRBJ1-3; the D gene TCRdb calls, TRBD1, cannot be checked with no DNA. The CDR3 totals 16 residues. Germline V gene data show CDR1 as SGHTA and CDR2 as FQGNSA. The CDR3 loop is CASSLAMDKVSNTIYF. Full variable domain (remainder filled in from reference TRBV7-2 and TRBJ1-3): GAGVSQSPSNKVTEKGKDVELRCDPISGHTALYWYRQSLGQGLEFLIYFQGNSAPDKSGLPSDRFSAERTGGSVSTLTIQRTQQEDSAVYLCASSLAMDKVSNTIYFGEGSWLTVV.

The chain is built from TRBV6-6 and TRBJ2-1; TCRdb's assignment of TRBD1 cannot be checked, as there is no DNA. Germline CDR1 and CDR2: MNHNY and SVGAGI (reference sequence). This CDR3 is 16 amino acids long. The CDR3 here is CASSYSSGTGPVEQFF.

This chain joins TRBV6-2 or TRBV6-3 and TRBJ2-1. The V gene's germline CDR1 is MNHEY and CDR2 SVGEGT. The CDR3 extends over 11 amino acids. This CDR3 is CASSYIGEQFF.

The J gene is TRBJ2-7, the V gene TRBV6-5; TCRdb indicates TRBD1, and absent DNA this call remains unverified. This CDR3 is 16 amino acids long. Germline lookup yields CDR1 MNHEY and CDR2 SVGAGI. The chain's CDR3 is CASSYSRDRLSYEQYF.

The rearrangement joins TRBV5-5 to TRBJ2-1; TCRdb gives TRBD1 as the D gene, but with no DNA this cannot be confirmed. CDR3 size: 16 residues. CDR1 SGHKS and CDR2 YYEKEE come from the germline V gene (reference sequence). The CDR3 spells CASSPTGGSSYNEQFF.

This clonotype is labeled medium-sized based on frequency. The chain uses TRBV7-3 and TRBJ1-4. There are 14 residues in the CDR3. The germline CDR1 and CDR2 sequences are SGHTA and FQGTGA. The CDR3 is CASSPDRGDEKLFF.